A single sample gave rise to the 21 T cell receptor beta chains below, sequenced in a study of CD8+ T cells in alopecia areata. cDNA prepared by RNA extraction and subsequent reverse transcription served as the template for sequencing. The protocol was immunoSEQ multiplex PCR, while the TCRdb copy is restricted to in-frame clones and leaves out a portion. This sample has under 250,000 clones, with under 60% found just once. The sample's treatment: oral pan-JAK inhibitor, 5-10 mg twice daily. The sample consisted of CD4+ T cells sorted from blood, taken at week 4, from a patient treated with tofacitinib. These receptors came from a human donor with alopecia areata.

This clone was counted only a few times. The genes are TRBV19 and TRBJ2-1; 9 bases align to TRBD1. Unmatched junction bases numbered 14, after V lost 6 bases and J lost 8 bases. The CDR3 runs to 16 residues. The germline V gene encodes CDR1 LNHDA and CDR2 SQIVND (reference sequence). The CDR3 nucleotides read TGTGCCAGTAGGCAACCCGGGACAGGGTATGTGGATGAGCAGTTCTTC. Residues: CASRQPGTGYVDEQFF.

The V gene is TRBV5-1, the J gene TRBJ2-5; 8 bases line up with TRBD2. Germline-derived CDR1 and CDR2 are SGHRS and YFSETQ. The CDR3 totals 16 residues. Trimming took 0 bases from V and 0 from J; bases not matched to a gene: 4. Here the CDR3 reads CASSLAAGGYQETQYF. The CDR3 DNA reads TGCGCCAGCAGCTTGGCGGCGGGGGGCTACCAAGAGACCCAGTACTTC.

J is TRBJ2-7 and V is TRBV29-1, with 12 bases matching TRBD1. Germline values: CDR1 SQVTM, CDR2 ANQGSEA. J was trimmed by 4 bases and V by 7 bases; bases with no gene match: 14. The CDR3 is 16 residues long. The CDR3: CSGLGQGAKGLYEQYF. CDR3 sequence (DNA): TGCAGCGGATTGGGACAGGGGGCAAAGGGCCTTTACGAGCAGTACTTC.

In its sample, this clone was seen a few times. The same CDR3 can be traced to other DNA sequences in this sample. The rearrangement joins TRBV2 to TRBJ2-6; D is undetermined. V was pared by 4 bases and J by 4 bases, with 2 bases between. The CDR3 consists of 12 residues. The germline V gene encodes CDR1 SNHLY and CDR2 FYNNEI. The CDR3 DNA sequence: TGTGCCAGCAGTGCCGGGGCCAACGTCCTGACTTTC. Protein: CASSAGANVLTF.

Only a few counts were recorded for this clone. The CDR3 nucleotides are TGTGCCTGCGGGGGGGGACTCTACGAGCAGTACTTC. Translating it yields CACGGGLYEQYF. V usage is TRBV30 and J usage is TRBJ2-7; 8 bases fit TRBD2. Germline lookup yields CDR1 GTSNPN and CDR2 SVGIG (reference sequence). There are 12 residues in the CDR3. After removal of 6 bases from V and 3 bases from J, the junction contained 4 bases not matched to a gene.

This clone was counted a few times. The rearrangement uses TRBV29-1 and TRBJ2-2; no clear D gene. The CDR3 has 15 residues. Per the germline V gene, CDR1 is SQVTM and CDR2 is ANQGSEA. Trimming stripped 6 bases from V and 7 bases from J, with 21 bases between. In DNA, the CDR3 is TGCAGCGTCCTGCATGCAGGCGGCCCTGACGGGGAGCTGTTTTTT. Translating gives CSVLHAGGPDGELFF.

This clone has a handful of counts. V gene TRBV7-9 combines with J gene TRBJ1-1; D call uncertain. V lost 5 bases and J 1 base, leaving 17 bases between the germline ends. Germline V lookup: CDR1 SEHNR, CDR2 FQNEAQ (reference sequence). The CDR3 is 16 residues long. The CDR3, as DNA: TGTGCCAGCAGCCCAGCGGGCGGTTGGGGGAACACTGAAGCTTTCTTT. Protein product: CASSPAGGWGNTEAFF.

The chain is built from TRBV5-1 and TRBJ1-6; TRBD1 aligns across 11 bases. Germline V CDR1 and CDR2: SGHRS, YFSETQ. The junction had 8 bases not matched to a gene; V was cut back by 4 bases and J by 14 bases. The CDR3 totals 14 residues. The CDR3 is CASSPRDRGETLHF. The DNA for the CDR3 is TGCGCCAGCAGCCCCCGGGACAGGGGGGAGACCCTCCACTTT.

The chain is built from TRBV30 and TRBJ2-4, with 8 bases matching TRBD1. J lost 0 bases, V lost 2 bases, and 9 bases had no gene match. The CDR3 length is 17 residues. The germline V gene has CDR1 GTSNPN and CDR2 SVGIG (reference sequence). CDR3 DNA: TGTGCCTGGAGTCCGACTGGGACAGGTCTAGCCAAAAACATTCAGTACTTC. Residues: CAWSPTGTGLAKNIQYF.

This chain joins TRBV25-1 and TRBJ1-2; TRBD1 aligns across 7 bases. V shed 6 bases, J shed 3 bases, and the junction held 10 bases outside the gene matches. The CDR3 is made up of 15 amino acids. CDR1 and CDR2 from the germline V gene are MGHDK and SYGVNS. The CDR3 DNA follows: TGTGCCAGCAGCTATCGACAGGGTCTTCACTATGGCTACACCTTC. This gives the protein CASSYRQGLHYGYTF.

The chain employs TRBV15 and TRBJ2-1; no clear D gene. This CDR3 is 12 amino acids long. Per germline, CDR1 LNHNV and CDR2 YYDKDF (reference sequence). V shed 3 bases and J shed 1 base, with 1 base lying between them. CDR3 nucleotides: TGTGCCACCAGCAGGTCCTACAATGAGCAGTTCTTC. It is translated as CATSRSYNEQFF.

The rearrangement links TRBV7-2 to TRBJ2-7; D tentatively reads TRBD1 or TRBD2 (7 bases each). Trimming left V 5 bases short and J 3 bases short, with 11 bases between. The germline V gene encodes CDR1 SGHTA and CDR2 FQGNSA. This CDR3 comprises 13 residues. CDR3 coding DNA: TGTGCCAGCAGCCCAGGGGGGGGCTACGAGCAGTACTTC. Translating it yields CASSPGGGYEQYF.

J is TRBJ1-1 and V is TRBV12-5; 7 nucleotides line up with TRBD1. V dropped 2 bases and J dropped 7; count of bases not matched to a gene: 1. Per the germline V gene, CDR1 is LGHNT and CDR2 is FRNRAP. This CDR3 spans 12 amino acids. The CDR3 bases are TGTGCTAGTGGTTTGTGGGACAGTGAAGCTTTCTTT. It yields the protein CASGLWDSEAFF. The variable domain in full, completed from reference TRBV12-5 and TRBJ1-1, reads DARVTQTPRHKVTEMGQEVTMRCQPILGHNTVFWYRQTMMQGLELLAYFRNRAPLDDSGMPKDRFSAEMPDATLATLKIQPSEPRDSAVYFCASGLWDSEAFFGQGTRLTVV.

This clone was counted only a few times. The same CDR3 can be traced to other DNA sequences in this sample. The genes are TRBV29-1 and TRBJ2-3; no clear D. CDR1 is SQVTM, CDR2 ANQGSEA, per germline. V was cut by 4 bases and J by 0 bases, with 8 bases left in between. The CDR3 contains 13 residues. Written as DNA, the CDR3 is TGCAGCGTTGGAGGTACTAGCACAGATACGCAGTATTTT. It encodes CSVGGTSTDTQYF.

The chain links TRBV7-2 to TRBJ2-4; weak D call: TRBD1 (5 bases). Germline CDR1 and CDR2: SGHTA and FQGNSA. The CDR3 has 12 amino acids. Trimming removed 2 bases from V and 9 bases from J, with 8 bases in between. The CDR3: CASSLQGPIQYF. CDR3 sequence (DNA): TGTGCCAGCAGCTTACAGGGCCCCATTCAGTACTTC. Drawing the rest from reference TRBV7-2 and TRBJ2-4, the complete variable domain is GAGVSQSPSNKVTEKGKDVELRCDPISGHTALYWYRQSLGQGLEFLIYFQGNSAPDKSGLPSDRFSAERTGGSVSTLTIQRTQQEDSAVYLCASSLQGPIQYFGAGTRLSVL.

This rearrangement joins TRBV11-2 to TRBJ2-5; D might be TRBD2 (5 bases). Germline V gene data show CDR1 as SGHAT and CDR2 as FQNNGV. The CDR3 has 15 residues. V was pared by 0 bases and J by 4 bases, with 12 bases between. CDR3 amino acids: CASSLDRGTPETQYF. The DNA of the CDR3 is TGTGCCAGCAGCTTAGATCGGGGTACGCCAGAGACCCAGTACTTC.

This chain connects TRBV29-1 to TRBJ1-4; weak D call: TRBD1 (6 bases). The CDR3 extends over 13 amino acids. Germline CDR1 is SQVTM and CDR2 is ANQGSEA. V lost 5 bases and J 5 bases, leaving 12 bases between the germline ends. The DNA of the CDR3 is TGCAGCGTTAGACAGGAGGGGAATGAAAAACTGTTTTTT. This sequence encodes CSVRQEGNEKLFF.

The chain couples TRBV7-2 to TRBJ2-1, with D unclear. V was shortened by 1 base and J by 6 bases, with 10 bases between the two germline ends. CDR3 length: 14 residues. From germline, CDR1 is SGHTA and CDR2 FQGNSA. CDR3 bases: TGTGCCAGCAGCTTAGAGCGATTGGGCAATGAGCAGTTCTTC. Protein sequence: CASSLERLGNEQFF.

This chain uses TRBV30 with TRBJ1-4; 11 bases match TRBD1. The CDR3 totals 18 residues. From germline, CDR1 is GTSNPN and CDR2 SVGIG (reference sequence). V lost 0 bases and J lost 5; bases outside the gene matches: 11. CDR3 protein: CAWSVQGTGGHSNEKLFF. Written as DNA, the CDR3 is TGTGCCTGGAGTGTACAAGGGACAGGGGGACACTCCAATGAAAAACTGTTTTTT.

This chain connects TRBV7-2 to TRBJ2-3; possibly TRBD2 for D (7 bases). The CDR3 consists of 17 residues. V dropped 5 bases and J dropped 1 base, with 19 bases sitting between them. CDR1 is SGHTA and CDR2 is FQGNSA in the germline V gene. The CDR3 here is CASSLKGRGAGTDTQYF. Written as DNA, the CDR3 is TGTGCCAGCAGCCTTAAGGGGAGGGGGGCCGGCACAGATACGCAGTATTTT.

This clone was observed a handful of times. The V and J genes are TRBV19 and TRBJ2-3; 12 bases match TRBD1. V lost 1 base, J lost 9 bases, and 8 bases stayed unmatched. Germline V CDR1 and CDR2: LNHDA, SQIVND (reference sequence). There are 16 residues in the CDR3. For the CDR3, the DNA is TGTGCCAGTAGTATAGGAGCGGGACAGGGGGCAAGGACGCAGTATTTT. It codes for CASSIGAGQGARTQYF.